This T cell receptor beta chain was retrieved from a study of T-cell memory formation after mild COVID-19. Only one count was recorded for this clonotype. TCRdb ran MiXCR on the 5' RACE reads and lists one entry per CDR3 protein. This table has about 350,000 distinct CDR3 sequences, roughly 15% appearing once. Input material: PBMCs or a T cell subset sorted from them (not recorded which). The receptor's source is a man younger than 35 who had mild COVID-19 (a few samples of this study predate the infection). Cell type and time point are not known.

In DNA form, the CDR3 reads TGCGCCAGCAGCCATTTAGACCGGAAGAACACTGAAGCTTTCTTT. Its protein is CASSHLDRKNTEAFF. The chain is built from TRBV4-3 and TRBJ1-1, with D unclear. Germline values: CDR1 LGHNA, CDR2 YSLEER. The CDR3 totals 15 residues. Trimming removed 3 bases at V and 1 base at J, with 12 bases between.